The 3 T cell receptor beta chains presented below share a single source sample, sequenced in a study of monozygotic twins with inflammatory bowel disease. TCRdb re-called the 5' RACE reads and gives one entry per CDR3 protein, without DNA. The listing records about 160,000 distinct CDR3 sequences. Input material: blood. The source is a human donor with ulcerative colitis or Crohn's disease, or a healthy co-twin of an affected twin (not recorded which).

The CDR3 protein is CATSEGTGGYEQFF. This chain uses TRBV24-1 with TRBJ2-1; the TRBD1 assignment by TCRdb is unverifiable without DNA. The CDR3 covers 14 residues. The V gene's germline CDR1 is KGHDR and CDR2 SFDVKD.

The chain employs TRBV6-1 and TRBJ2-7; TCRdb's D gene call, TRBD1, goes unchecked for lack of DNA. Germline loops: CDR1 MNHNS, CDR2 SASEGT. This CDR3 has 14 residues. The CDR3 reads CASNQDRGRYEQYF.

The chain has TRBV9 and TRBJ2-1; TCRdb picks TRBD1, but there is no DNA to check that call. Looked up from germline, CDR1 is SGDLS and CDR2 is YYNGEE. The CDR3 has 14 amino acids. CDR3 region: CASSAWDSRNEQFF.